Each of the 14 T cell receptor beta chains below was sequenced from the same sample in a study of blood T cell repertoires in COVID-19. Clones were sequenced by immunoSEQ multiplex PCR, and TCRdb holds only the in-frame ones, with some missing. The table shows 250,000 to 300,000 clones, with around 84% occurring only once. Sequences were obtained from PBMCs or T cells enriched from blood (not recorded which). The source of these receptors is a woman between 45 and 65 years old who had been exposed to COVID-19.

J is TRBJ2-7 and V is TRBV28, with a weak D call TRBD2 (5 bases). There are 13 residues in the CDR3. V lost 5 bases and J lost 4, with 12 bases in between. Germline V gene data show CDR1 as MDHEN and CDR2 as SYDVKM. CDR3 DNA sequence: TGTGCCAGCAGTCCGCCCGGGATATACGAGCAGTACTTC. This codes for CASSPPGIYEQYF. Drawing the rest from reference TRBV28 and TRBJ2-7, the complete variable domain is DVKVTQSSRYLVKRTGEKVFLECVQDMDHENMFWYRQDPGLGLRLIYFSYDVKMKEKGDIPEGYSVSREKKERFSLILESASTNQTSMYLCASSPPGIYEQYFGPGTRLTVT.

The gene calls are TRBV9 and TRBJ2-3, with 13 positions matching TRBD2. This CDR3 comprises 18 residues. Trimming cost V 0 bases and J 4 bases; bases outside gene matches: 8. Germline values: CDR1 SGDLS, CDR2 YYNGEE. CDR3 sequence reads: CASSVELAGGTRADTQYF. In DNA form, the CDR3 reads TGTGCCAGCAGCGTAGAACTAGCGGGGGGGACGAGGGCAGATACGCAGTATTTT.

This clone was seen ten or more times. This chain joins TRBV4-3 and TRBJ1-2; D possibly corresponds to TRBD1 (5 bases). V lost 1 base, J lost 2 bases, and 14 bases lay in between. Per the germline V gene, CDR1 is LGHNA and CDR2 is YSLEER. The CDR3 sequence is 16 residues long. The chain's CDR3 is CASSQAGAGRNYGYTF. In DNA form, the CDR3 reads TGCGCCAGCAGCCAAGCTGGGGCAGGCCGCAACTATGGCTACACCTTC.

The CDR3 reads CASSPGESYEQYF. The CDR3 DNA sequence: TGTGCCAGCAGCCCCGGGGAATCCTACGAGCAGTACTTC. This chain uses TRBV3-1 (or the pseudogene TRBV3-2) with TRBJ2-7, with D perhaps TRBD2 (5 bases). Germline lookup yields CDR1 LGHDT and CDR2 YNNKEL (reference sequence). The V and J ends lost 4 bases and 1 base respectively, with 8 bases between them. The CDR3 totals 13 residues.

About this clone: Mismatch with germline at one junction end may stem from a read error. CDR3 bases: TGTGCCAGTAGTATCGAGGGTTATAGTTCACCCCTCCACTTT. It yields the protein CASSIEGYSSPLHF. The genes are TRBV19 and TRBJ1-6; D remains ambiguous. The CDR3 extends over 14 amino acids. The germline V gene encodes CDR1 LNHDA and CDR2 SQIVND (reference sequence).

This chain links TRBV3-1 (or the pseudogene TRBV3-2) with TRBJ1-6; TRBD1 is a possible D gene (6 bases). V shed 4 bases and J shed 10 bases, with 23 bases lying between them. Per the germline V gene, CDR1 is LGHDT and CDR2 is YNNKEL (reference sequence). CDR3 size: 17 residues. CDR3 protein: CASSPRWRGGPGSPLHF. In DNA form, the CDR3 reads TGTGCCAGCAGCCCGAGATGGAGGGGGGGCCCGGGATCACCCCTCCACTTT.

V gene TRBV11-2 combines with J gene TRBJ1-3; 8 nucleotides line up with TRBD1. Germline loops: CDR1 SGHAT, CDR2 FQNNGV. There are 15 residues in the CDR3. The junction had 3 bases not matched to a gene; V was cut back by 3 bases and J by 2 bases. CDR3 protein: CASSFGTGAGNTIYF. CDR3 sequence (DNA): TGTGCCAGCAGCTTCGGGACAGGAGCTGGAAACACCATATATTTT. The full variable domain, with the rest looked up from reference TRBV11-2 and TRBJ1-3, is EAGVAQSPRYKIIEKRQSVAFWCNPISGHATLYWYQQILGQGPKLLIQFQNNGVVDDSQLPKDRFSAERLKGVDSTLKIQPAKLEDSAVYLCASSFGTGAGNTIYFGEGSWLTVV.

The V and J genes are TRBV3-1 (or the pseudogene TRBV3-2) and TRBJ1-1, with TRBD1 matching over 7 bases. The length of the CDR3 is 14 residues. CDR1 is LGHDT, CDR2 YNNKEL, per germline (reference sequence). The V and J ends lost 4 bases and 5 bases, in that order; junction bases with no gene match: 7. The CDR3 region has the DNA TGTGCCAGCAGCCCTCGACAGGGTCAAACTGAAGCTTTCTTT. Translated: CASSPRQGQTEAFF.

The chain couples TRBV12-3 or TRBV12-4 to TRBJ2-5; 7 nucleotides line up with TRBD1. This CDR3 has 13 amino acids. The J segment lost 3 bases and the V segment lost 5 bases, leaving 3 bases of the junction unmatched. The CDR3 is CASSIGTEETQYF. The CDR3 DNA reads TGTGCCAGCAGTATCGGGACAGAAGAGACCCAGTACTTC.

In DNA form, the CDR3 reads TGTGCCAGATCTGAGCAGTACTTC. Amino acid sequence: CARSEQYF. The gene calls are TRBV6-4 and TRBJ2-7; D not certain. The CDR3 sequence is 8 residues long. Germline CDR1 and CDR2: MRHNA and SNTAGT. V was pared by 9 bases and J by 7 bases, with 4 bases between.

The J gene is TRBJ1-5, the V gene TRBV29-1, with D maybe TRBD1 (5 bases). This CDR3 region has 15 residues. V lost 4 bases and J 1 base, leaving 14 bases between the germline ends. Per the germline V gene, CDR1 is SQVTM and CDR2 is ANQGSEA. CDR3 residues: CSVADDGGSNQPQHF. In DNA, the CDR3 is TGCAGCGTTGCCGACGATGGGGGGAGCAATCAGCCCCAGCATTTT.

The rearrangement joins TRBV11-2 to TRBJ2-7; 8 bases fit TRBD2. The CDR3 runs 14 residues. J gave up 5 bases and V 5 bases, and 8 bases lay outside the gene matches. CDR1 is SGHAT and CDR2 is FQNNGV in the germline V gene. As DNA, the CDR3 is TGTGCCAGCAGCCTAGCGGGTGCTCTTAACGAGCAGTACTTC. This sequence encodes CASSLAGALNEQYF.

This clone has a handful of counts. The V call is TRBV30, the J call TRBJ2-1; TRBD2 matches 9 bases. The CDR3 contains 15 residues. Per the germline V gene, CDR1 is GTSNPN and CDR2 is SVGIG (reference sequence). The V gene end was trimmed by 0 bases and the J gene end by 10 bases; junction bases not matched to a gene: 10. The CDR3 coding sequence is TGTGCCTGGAGTGTAATGGCGGGGGGGCCAGGAGAGCAGTTCTTC. It codes for CAWSVMAGGPGEQFF.

This rearrangement joins TRBV6-4 to TRBJ2-3; 8 bases are a match to TRBD2. CDR3 size: 16 residues. CDR1 is MRHNA and CDR2 is SNTAGT in the germline V gene. With V trimmed by 5 bases and J by 4 bases, 11 bases remained unmatched. This chain's CDR3 is CASSSRSGGGADTQYF. In DNA, the CDR3 is TGTGCCAGCAGTTCACGAAGCGGGGGAGGCGCAGATACGCAGTATTTT.